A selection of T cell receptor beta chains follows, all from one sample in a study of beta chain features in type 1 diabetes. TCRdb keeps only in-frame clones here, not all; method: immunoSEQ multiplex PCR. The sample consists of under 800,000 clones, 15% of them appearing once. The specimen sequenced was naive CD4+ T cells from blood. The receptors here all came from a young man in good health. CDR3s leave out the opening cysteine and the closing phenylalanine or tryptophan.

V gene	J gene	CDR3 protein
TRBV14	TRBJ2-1	ASSLSGGGSYNEQF
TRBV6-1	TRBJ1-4	ASSLPGTNEKLF
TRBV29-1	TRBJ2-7	SASWSYEQY
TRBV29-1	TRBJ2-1	SVEGRRGGNEQF
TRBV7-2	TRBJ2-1	ASSTGPGGQRQNEQF
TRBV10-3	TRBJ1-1	AIIKEWVGGTEAF
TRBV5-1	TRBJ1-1	ASSPGQGANTEAF
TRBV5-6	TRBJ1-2	ASSLTPFRAAIDSYGYT
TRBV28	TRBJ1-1	ASSSQGRAPGRGAEAF
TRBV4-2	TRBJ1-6	ASSQDAGANSPLH
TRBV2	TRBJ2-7	ASSEARGTSGDEQY
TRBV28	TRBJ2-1	ASSLSFGTGVNEQF
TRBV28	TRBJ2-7	ASSSSTRRYEQY
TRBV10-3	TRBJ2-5	AISEFGTSGQETQY
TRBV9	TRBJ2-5	ASSPRKARETQY
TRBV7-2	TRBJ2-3	ASSSPGSTDTQY
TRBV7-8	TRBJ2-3	ASSAQGATDTQY
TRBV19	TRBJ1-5	ASRSRASNQPQH
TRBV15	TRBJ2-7	ATGVHGRSGEQY
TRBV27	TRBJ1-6	ASSLMHNSPLH
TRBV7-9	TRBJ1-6	ASSLGNNSPLH
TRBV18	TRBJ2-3	ASSPRRDTDTQY
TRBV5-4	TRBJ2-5	ASSSFRTGEETQY
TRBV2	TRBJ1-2	ASSEVRKLYGYT
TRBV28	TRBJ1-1	ASSLRQRAF
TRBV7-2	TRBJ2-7	ASSLANRGAWEQY
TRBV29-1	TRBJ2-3	SVGGRLTDTQY
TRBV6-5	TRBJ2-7	ASSYSGLKGEQY
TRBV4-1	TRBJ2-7	ASSPGLAGSQSYEQY
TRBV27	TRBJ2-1	ASTRQGGNEQF
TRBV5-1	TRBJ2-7	ASSPSGTGRYEQY
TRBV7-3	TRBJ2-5	ASSAGSQETQY
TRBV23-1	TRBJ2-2	ASSQWQGSTGELF
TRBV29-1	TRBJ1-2	SAGGLGYSYGYT
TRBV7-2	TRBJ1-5	ASSSGTGNQPQH
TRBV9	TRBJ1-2	ASSVTTASYGYT
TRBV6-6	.	ASSLQRHYEQY
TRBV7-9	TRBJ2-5	AITGVGETQY
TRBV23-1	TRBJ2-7	ASNPPLSYEQY
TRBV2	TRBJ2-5	ASRRTSAYQETQY
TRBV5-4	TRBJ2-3	ASSRSGSRADTQY
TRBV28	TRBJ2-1	ASSPGQGTHEQF
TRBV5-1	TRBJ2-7	ASSLLSTRYEQY
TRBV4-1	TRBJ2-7	ASSSRDRDYEQY
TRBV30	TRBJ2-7	AWNPRTGLYEQY
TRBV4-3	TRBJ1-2	ASSQVWEGHGYT
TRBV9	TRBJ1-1	ASSLGRDTEAF
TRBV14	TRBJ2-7	ASSQGRWQVASYEQY
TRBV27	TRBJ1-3	ASSPLSSGNTIY